Sequencing of this TCR beta chain was carried out in a study of neurological immune-mediated disorders. Whole-study context: Of the roughly 35 patients who had multiple sclerosis, around 30 had the relapsing-remitting form and 3 had the secondary progressive form.

This clonotype showed up just a few times. With a much larger clone just one base away, this may be a read error. cDNA was made by 5'RACE with 10-nucleotide random UMIs. Over 200 million TCR-beta sequences from 15-18 subjects were obtained in each sequencing run. TCRdb redid the calling of the 5' RACE reads with MiXCR, one entry per CDR3 protein. Of 50,000 to 80,000 distinct CDR3 sequences listed, around 3.7% are singletons. CDR3 length: 15 amino acids. Germline trimming cut 5 bases from V and 7 bases from J; bases unmatched to any gene: 12. Germline CDR1 is ENHRY and CDR2 is SYGVKD. This clonotype was obtained from a man in his forties with multiple sclerosis. The sample taken for sequencing was PBMCs. The J gene is TRBJ2-7, the V gene TRBV10-3; TRBD2 matches at 9 bases. The DNA of the CDR3 is TGTGCCATCAGTTTAGCGGGAGAGTACATAGAAGAGCAGTACTTC. This gives the protein CAISLAGEYIEEQYF.